These T cell receptor beta chains were read from a single sample in a study of T-cell memory formation after mild COVID-19. From the 5' RACE reads, TCRdb called clonotypes with MiXCR, one entry per CDR3 protein. The sample lists about 100,000 distinct CDR3 sequences, 8.5% to 14% occurring once. The specimen sequenced was PBMCs or a T cell subset sorted from them (not recorded which). The source is a man aged 18 to 29 who had mild COVID-19 (a few samples of this study predate the infection). Cell type and time point are not known. CDR3s include the opening cysteine and the closing phenylalanine or tryptophan. A D gene is named only where the DNA matches it firmly. The listing skips clone size in some rows; elsewhere it reads once, few, many or a size class.

-	TRBJ2-5	TRBV4-1	15	-	CASSQDGNLAETQYF	TGCGCCAGCAGCCAAGATGGGAACCTAGCGGAGACCCAGTACTTC
-	TRBJ2-2	TRBV4-1	15	-	CASSQSVGYTGELFF	TGCGCCAGCAGCCAATCCGTGGGATACACCGGGGAGCTGTTTTTT
-	TRBJ2-4	TRBV7-9	13	many	CATEPQPKNIQYF	TGTGCCACGGAGCCGCAACCCAAAAACATTCAGTACTTC
-	TRBJ1-4	TRBV7-6	15	-	CASSRDIATNEKLFF	TGTGCCAGCAGCCGGGACATCGCAACTAATGAAAAACTGTTTTTT
-	TRBJ1-2	TRBV6-2/TRBV6-3	17	-	CASSYEEGTMRNYGYTF	TGTGCCAGCAGTTACGAGGAAGGGACAATGAGAAACTATGGCTACACCTTC
-	TRBJ1-5	TRBV5-1	13	-	CASSLSGSQPQHF	TGCGCCAGCAGCTTATCAGGGAGTCAGCCCCAGCATTTT
TRBD1	TRBJ1-2	TRBV6-5	15	-	CASSLHQGANYGYTF	TGTGCCAGCAGTTTGCACCAGGGGGCTAACTATGGCTACACCTTC
-	TRBJ1-4	TRBV7-9	21	many	CASSLVVPDPLHLATNEKLFF	TGTGCCAGCAGCTTAGTGGTCCCAGATCCTTTACACCTTGCAACTAATGAAAAACTGTTTTTT
TRBD2	TRBJ2-1	TRBV7-9	14	-	CASSLSGEYNEQFF	TGTGCCAGCAGCTTAAGCGGGGAGTACAATGAGCAGTTCTTC
-	TRBJ2-2	TRBV12-3/TRBV12-4	14	many	CASSLGPLPGELFF	TGTGCCAGCAGTTTGGGCCCTCTGCCCGGGGAGCTGTTTTTT
-	TRBJ2-7	TRBV5-1	14	-	CASTPVEGAYEQYF	TGCGCCAGCACTCCCGTGGAGGGGGCCTACGAGCAGTACTTC
TRBD1	TRBJ2-2	TRBV19	16	-	CASSRTGVTNTGELFF	TGTGCCAGTAGTAGAACAGGGGTTACGAACACCGGGGAGCTGTTTTTT
-	TRBJ2-7	TRBV12-3/TRBV12-4	14	few	CASSQTDRMGEQYF	TGTGCCAGCAGCCAGACAGATAGAATGGGAGAGCAGTACTTC
TRBD1	TRBJ2-2	TRBV4-1	18	few	CASSHLKGGAGDTGELFF	TGCGCCAGCAGCCACCTAAAAGGGGGCGCGGGTGACACCGGGGAGCTGTTTTTT
-	TRBJ1-6	TRBV20-1	15	few	CSARDGGPRFSPLHF	TGCAGTGCTAGAGATGGAGGACCCAGATTTTCACCCCTCCACTTT